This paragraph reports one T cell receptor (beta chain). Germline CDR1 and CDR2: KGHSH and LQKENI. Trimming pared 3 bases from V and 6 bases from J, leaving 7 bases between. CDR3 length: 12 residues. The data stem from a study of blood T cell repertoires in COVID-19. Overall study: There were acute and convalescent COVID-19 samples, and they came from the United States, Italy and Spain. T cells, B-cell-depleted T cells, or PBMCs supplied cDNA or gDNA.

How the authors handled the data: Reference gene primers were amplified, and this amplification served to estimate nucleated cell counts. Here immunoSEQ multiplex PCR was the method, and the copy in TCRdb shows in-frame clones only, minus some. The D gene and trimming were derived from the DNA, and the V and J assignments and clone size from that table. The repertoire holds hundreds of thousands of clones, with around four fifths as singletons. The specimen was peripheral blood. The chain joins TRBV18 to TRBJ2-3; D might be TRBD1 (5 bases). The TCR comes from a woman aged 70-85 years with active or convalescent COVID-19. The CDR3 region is CASSPQGDTQYF. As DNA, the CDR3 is TGTGCCAGCTCACCTCAGGGTGATACGCAGTATTTT.